This TCR beta chain is drawn from a study of OX40 agonist ivuxolimab in advanced cancers. Study-wide results and caveats: Near-lowest levels of clonal expansion characterized partial responders at 0.1-3.0 mg/kg.

V was clipped by 2 bases and J by 1 base, with 3 bases between them. This CDR3 is 13 amino acids long. In germline, CDR1 is SGHVS, CDR2 FQNEAQ. As for this clone: Its antigen is unidentified.

Profiling relied on immunoSEQ multiplex PCR, and the TCRdb table lists in-frame clones only, not all of them. The repertoire holds 60,000 to 75,000 clones, about 81% seen once, with 1% in the top ten. Material: CD4+ or CD8+ T cells sorted from blood, obtained in a trial of the OX40 agonist ivuxolimab. The sequence was obtained from an adult with an advanced solid tumor such as melanoma, head and neck, liver or kidney cancer. This chain joins TRBV7-8 and TRBJ2-1; D not resolved. The CDR3 is CASSLWSYNEQFF. CDR3 nucleotide sequence: TGTGCCAGCAGCTTATGGTCCTACAATGAGCAGTTCTTC. Using reference TRBV7-8 and TRBJ2-1 for the parts outside the CDR3, the full variable domain is GAGVSQSPRYKVAKRGQDVALRCDPISGHVSLFWYQQALGQGPEFLTYFQNEAQLDKSGLPSDRFFAERPEGSVSTLKIQRTQQEDSAVYLCASSLWSYNEQFFGPGTRLTVL.